This TCR beta chain was captured by sequencing in a study of immune evolution from preneoplasia to lung adenocarcinoma (dated by TCRdb to the early 2020s). Regarding the complete study: No AAH lesions showed HLA loss of heterozygosity, compared with 7% of AIS, more than 13% of MIA and approximately 30% of ADC lesions. The TCR sequencing data were obtained from more than 45 patients. The study used immune gene expression, TCR sequencing and multiplex immunofluorescence to profile the immune contexture of lung adenocarcinoma precursors and invasive adenocarcinoma. Resected precursor lesions (AAH, AIS, MIA) and invasive adenocarcinomas were each compared against paired morphologically normal lung tissue. The immune data were integrated with whole exome sequencing and methylation data obtained from the same cohort of nodules. It was reported in the study that under 110 samples were used for TCR sequencing. A total of approximately 48 patients with pulmonary nodules who underwent surgical resection were included in the overall cohort. The sample size was set by how many specimens were available, not by a prior power calculation. Class I HLA alleles were inferred from exome data with POLYSOLVER, and allele-specific HLA loss was detected with LOHHLA. What the work shows at the level of the full study, not this receptor alone: Clonality was highest in normal lung, while later-stage lesions appeared to have lower clonality but higher T cell density and diversity. T cell clonality was highest in KRAS-mutant nodules compared with EGFR-mutant or double wild-type lesions. The findings rested on association rather than direct causation, and larger cohorts with long-term follow-up and longitudinal biopsies were considered necessary. Because all patients were from Japan and China, applicability to Western populations was uncertain. Top T cell clone frequencies were highest in normal lung and appeared to decrease progressively from AAH through AIS, MIA and invasive adenocarcinoma.

This clone was counted a few times. Its specific antigen is unknown. Base qualities are missing; no much larger clone stands one base away. Using the immunoSEQ hsTCRbeta Kit, TCR beta CDR3 regions were sequenced from DNA. The study's own analysis went as follows. The ImmunoSEQ Analyzer was used to analyse the TCR sequencing data. T cell clonality was calculated on productive rearrangements as 1 minus Pielou's evenness. T cell diversity was measured with the inverse Simpson index on productive templates. T cell density was expressed as TCR beta template counts normalized to usable DNA, with usable DNA estimated by amplifying and sequencing housekeeping genes. Two-sided Kruskal-Wallis tests were used to compare TCR metrics across histologic stages. TCRdb provides this immuneACCESS table in a form limited to in-frame rearrangements. Some clones are lacking; in checked studies, under half of them reflect an unresolved V gene, and why the rest are absent is not known. The D gene and trimming were derived from the DNA, and the V and J assignments and clone size from that table. The sample contains around 4,400 clones, 65% to 85% of them found a single time. The top ten clonotypes cover roughly 6.8% of the sample.

Trimming at the junction amounts to 2 bases on V and 1 base on J, and the germline ends lie 3 bases apart. Per the germline V gene (reference sequence), LNHDA is the CDR1 and SQIVND is the CDR2. The CDR3, from cysteine to phenylalanine, totals 13 residues. CDR3 DNA only is kept here, 39 bases in frame from base 1. Resection was performed on patients in Japan or China between about 2014 and 2017. Histologic diagnosis of each case was confirmed independently by two lung cancer pathologists on H&E slides. To enrich premalignant or tumor cells for nucleic acid extraction, macro-dissection was performed after pathologic assessment. DNA was isolated from FFPE tissue using the AllPrep DNA/RNA FFPE Kit.

Sequencing was performed on FFPE minimally invasive lung adenocarcinoma tissue. The cell subset or site label for this specimen denotes: micro-invasive lung adenocarcinoma (MIA). The chain links TRBV19 with TRBJ1-5, with the D gene call left open. The TCR originated in a person aged 50-69 years with lung adenocarcinoma. CDR3 reads: CASSIQSNQPQHF. The DNA is as follows: TGTGCCAGTAGTATACAGAGCAATCAGCCCCAGCATTTT. The CDR3, completed at both ends by the reference TRBV19 and TRBJ1-5 genes, gives the full variable domain DGGITQSPKYLFRKEGQNVTLSCEQNLNHDAMYWYRQDPGQGLRLIYYSQIVNDFQKGDIAEGYSVSREKKESFPLTVTSAQKNPTAFYLCASSIQSNQPQHFGDGTRLSIL.